The rows below give T cell receptor beta chains drawn from one sample of a study of vaccination and CD4 T cells after COVID-19. TCRdb independently ran MiXCR on the PCR reads; one entry per CDR3 protein. The sample yields some 27,000 distinct CDR3 sequences, approximately 51% seen once. The sequences come from CD4+ T cells from blood, collected about 7 months after SARS-CoV-2 vaccination. These TCRs come from a human donor who had recovered from COVID-19. Both conserved end residues are part of each CDR3. Each record gives: D gene, J gene, clone size, V gene, CDR3 DNA, CDR3 protein. The D gene is left open where the match is weak. Rows give clone size only sometimes, using once, few, many, or a class for an expanded clone.

TRBD1 | TRBJ2-6 | . | TRBV7-2 | TGTGCCAGCAGCCGGTTAGGACAGGGGGCGTTAGGGGCCAACGTCCTGACTTTC | CASSRLGQGALGANVLTF
TRBD2 | TRBJ2-2 | few | TRBV20-1 | TGCAGTGCTAGGGTGGCTAGCGGGAGTGGTTACACCGGGGAGCTGTTTTTT | CSARVASGSGYTGELFF
. | TRBJ2-7 | . | TRBV6-5 | TGTGCCAGCAGTTCCAGGGGGGACACCTACGAGCAGTACTTC | CASSSRGDTYEQYF
. | TRBJ1-5 | . | TRBV10-2 | TGCGCCACCGGGACCGAATATAGCAATCAGCCCCAGCATTTT | CATGTEYSNQPQHF
. | TRBJ2-2 | . | TRBV4-2 | TGTGCCAGCAGCCAAGATGTGACTGTCCCCGGGGAGCTGTTTTTT | CASSQDVTVPGELFF
TRBD1 | TRBJ2-7 | once | TRBV20-1 | TGCAGTGCTCGAAGACAGGACAGGGGCTACGAGCAGTACTTC | CSARRQDRGYEQYF
TRBD1 | TRBJ2-7 | . | TRBV7-9 | TGTGCCAGCAGCGTAGGCGGACAGGGAGACGAGCAGTACTTC | CASSVGGQGDEQYF
. | TRBJ1-5 | . | TRBV7-8 | TGTGCCAGCAGCTCCCAAATGGGGGGAGGTCAGCCCCAGCATTTT | CASSSQMGGGQPQHF
TRBD1 | TRBJ2-3 | few | TRBV6-1 | TGTGCCAGCAGTGAGTCGACAGGGGGGACAGATACGCAGTATTTT | CASSESTGGTDTQYF
. | TRBJ1-1 | . | TRBV2 | TGTGCCAGTAGGACTTCGGTGAACACTGAAGCTTTCTTT | CASRTSVNTEAFF
TRBD2 | TRBJ2-3 | few | TRBV28 | TGTGCCAGCAGTTTAACTAGCGGGCTCACAGATACGCAGTATTTT | CASSLTSGLTDTQYF
. | TRBJ2-5 | . | TRBV27 | TGTGCCAGCAGTATGACAGGCCCACGGGAGACCCAGTACTTC | CASSMTGPRETQYF
TRBD1 | TRBJ2-2 | . | TRBV29-1 | TGCAGCGTGATACAGGGGGTTGGTAGGGTCGGGGAGCTGTTTTTT | CSVIQGVGRVGELFF
TRBD2 | TRBJ2-7 | few | TRBV10-3 | TGTGCCATCAAAGCTAGCGGGAGCTACGAGCAGTACTTC | CAIKASGSYEQYF
. | TRBJ2-1 | . | TRBV20-1 | TGCAGTGCCGACTACAATGAGCAGTTCTTC | CSADYNEQFF
. | TRBJ2-4 | few | TRBV6-1 | TGTGCCAGCAGTAACGGTCCTGGAAACATTCAGTACTTC | CASSNGPGNIQYF
. | TRBJ2-5 | . | TRBV27 | TGTGCCAGCAGTTTATCATCCACCCAGCAAGAGACCCAGTACTTC | CASSLSSTQQETQYF